Presented here are 5 T cell receptor beta chains from one specimen sequenced in a study of graft-versus-host responses after intestinal transplantation. These receptors lack a known antigen. The table came from immunoSEQ multiplex PCR; TCRdb's copy has only in-frame clones and leaves some out. Of about 86,000 clones in the sample, about 88% were seen once. Sequenced here: unstimulated CD4+ T cells sorted from spleen or lymph node cells, sampled before transplant. The receptors shown here come from a human donor who was the organ donor for an intestinal transplant.

V is TRBV5-4 and J is TRBJ1-4, with 10 bases matching TRBD1. CDR3 length equals 14 residues. In germline, CDR1 is SGHNT, CDR2 YYREEE (reference sequence). V shed 2 bases, J shed 8 bases, and the junction held 3 bases outside the gene matches. Here the CDR3 DNA reads TGTGCCAGCAGCTTCGACAGGGGGCGAGAAAAACTGTTTTTT. Residues: CASSFDRGREKLFF.

The rearrangement joins TRBV6-1 to TRBJ2-5; TRBD1 aligns across 8 bases. The CDR3 is made up of 14 amino acids. Germline CDR1 and CDR2: MNHNS and SASEGT. The V gene end was trimmed by 7 bases and the J gene end by 3 bases; junction bases not matched to a gene: 7. The CDR3 sequence is CASIDLDREETQYF. The DNA for the CDR3 is TGTGCCAGCATTGACCTGGACAGGGAAGAGACCCAGTACTTC.

The rearrangement uses TRBV7-8 and TRBJ1-1; D is uncertain. Germline V lookup: CDR1 SGHVS, CDR2 FQNEAQ. The CDR3 runs 11 residues. Trimming stripped 3 bases from V and 9 bases from J, with 8 bases between. The CDR3 sequence is CASSLEHQAFF. The CDR3 region has the DNA TGTGCCAGCAGCTTGGAGCACCAAGCTTTCTTT.

This chain uses TRBV6-1 with TRBJ2-3; possibly TRBD2 for D (5 bases). V was pared by 0 bases and J by 2 bases, with 12 bases between. Germline values: CDR1 MNHNS, CDR2 SASEGT. This CDR3 spans 16 amino acids. CDR3 in DNA: TGTGCCAGCAGTGAAGCCCGGACTTGGGTCACAGATACGCAGTATTTT. Translation: CASSEARTWVTDTQYF.

The rearrangement links TRBV19 to TRBJ2-5, with 8 bases identical to TRBD2. CDR1 is LNHDA, CDR2 SQIVND, per germline (reference sequence). The V and J ends lost 8 bases and 5 bases, in that order; junction bases with no gene match: 1. CDR3 length: 11 residues. The CDR3 sequence is CASASGETQYF. The CDR3 DNA is TGTGCCAGTGCTAGCGGGGAGACCCAGTACTTC.